The clone carrying this T cell receptor beta chain occurred many times. Its antigen is undetermined. Healthy HIV-negative adults without recent acute infections or vaccinations served as donors. V lost 0 bases to trimming and J lost 2 bases, with 9 bases between them. The length of the CDR3 is 14 residues. Per germline, CDR1 SGHRS and CDR2 YFSETQ. This entry is derived from a study of shared clonotypes between healthy human individuals. Measured with immunoSEQ multiplex PCR; TCRdb has only the in-frame clones, and not every one. Among a few hundred thousand clones listed, 70% to 80% were seen once. Whole-study findings and limits: It was anticipated that sequencing depth would influence how many clonotypes donors shared. Owing to a small donor count, the genetic and exposure-history diversity represented was limited.

This rearrangement joins TRBV5-1 to TRBJ2-7; D unresolved. Sequencing was done on a sample of PBMCs. This TCR was sampled from a woman between 40 and 55 years old in good health. Some clones in this sample may be carry-over from other donors' samples. This CDR3 reads CASSLGAIAYEQYF. The DNA of the CDR3 is TGCGCCAGCAGCTTGGGAGCAATCGCCTACGAGCAGTACTTC.